The entry that follows covers one TCR beta chain sequence. This record comes from a study of shared clonotypes between healthy human individuals. Data came from immunoSEQ multiplex PCR; TCRdb stores just in-frame clones and leaves some out. The sample shows around 2.5 million clones, 93% of them seen only once. The CDR3 has 14 amino acids. Trimming stripped 6 bases from V and 4 bases from J, with 15 bases between. Per germline, CDR1 MNHEY and CDR2 SMNVEV (reference sequence). The receptor was derived from a man in his late teens or twenties in good health. Some clones in this sample may be carry-over from other donors' samples. This chain links TRBV27 with TRBJ1-2; D ambiguous. Sequencing was performed on naive CD4+ T cells from PBMCs. Documented subset: CD45RA+ positively selected. The CDR3 region is CASRPMRSTYGYTF. For the CDR3, the DNA is TGTGCCAGCAGGCCGATGAGGTCGACCTATGGCTACACCTTC.